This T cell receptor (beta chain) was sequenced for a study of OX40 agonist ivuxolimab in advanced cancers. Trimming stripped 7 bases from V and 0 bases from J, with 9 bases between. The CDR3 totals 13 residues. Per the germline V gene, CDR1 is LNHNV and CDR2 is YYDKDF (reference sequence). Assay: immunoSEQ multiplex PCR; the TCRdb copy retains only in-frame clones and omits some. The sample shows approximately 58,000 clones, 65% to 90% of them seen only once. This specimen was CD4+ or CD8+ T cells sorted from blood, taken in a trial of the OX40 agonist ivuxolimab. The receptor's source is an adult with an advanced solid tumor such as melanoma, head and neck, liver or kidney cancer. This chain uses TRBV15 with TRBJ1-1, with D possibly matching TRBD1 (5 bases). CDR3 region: CATTQGLNTEAFF. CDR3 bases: TGTGCCACCACCCAGGGTCTGAACACTGAAGCTTTCTTT. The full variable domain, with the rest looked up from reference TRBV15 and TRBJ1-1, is DAMVIQNPRYQVTQFGKPVTLSCSQTLNHNVMYWYQQKSSQAPKLLFHYYDKDFNNEADTPDNFQSRRPNTSFCFLDIRSPGLGDTAMYLCATTQGLNTEAFFGQGTRLTVV.